This TCR beta chain was obtained from a study of molecular identifiers for immune sequencing clone quantification. Study results and limitations: Barcode-sharing identical TCR molecules could underestimate highly expanded clone sizes. Over 97% of effector molecules, yet under 1% of naive-cell molecules, were held by clones above 20 RNA copies.

CDR1 and CDR2 from the germline V gene are GTSNPN and SVGIG (reference sequence). V gave up 2 bases and J gave up 5 bases, with 10 bases separating them. CDR3 length: 12 amino acids. This clonotype was observed a few times. The antigen remains undetermined. Making the bulk TCR libraries relied on previously described methods and listed TCR primers. TCRdb called the PCR reads again in MiXCR, with one record for every CDR3 protein. The sample has some 93,000 distinct CDR3 sequences, about 21% seen once. Naive CD8 libraries used about 18,000 to 1,100,000 sorted cells and 10%, 30% or 50% RNA. The chain has TRBV30 and TRBJ2-7, with D perhaps TRBD1 (6 bases). The receptor was isolated from a human donor in good health. Some libraries in this study had Jurkat cell RNA spiked in. Sequencing was performed on naive CD8+ T cells from blood, with Jurkat cell RNA spiked in. The subset denotes: FACS-sorted CD8+CD4-CCR7+CD45RA+ naive T cells. The DNA for the CDR3 is TGTGCCTGGAGTTGGGGGCCTAACGAGCAGTACTTC. Residues: CAWSWGPNEQYF. Full variable domain (remainder filled in from reference TRBV30 and TRBJ2-7): SQTIHQWPATLVQPVGSPLSLECTVEGTSNPNLYWYRQAAGRGLQLLFYSVGIGQISSEVPQNLSASRPQDRQFILSSKKLLLSDSGFYLCAWSWGPNEQYFGPGTRLTVT.